This record covers a single TCR beta chain. These data belong to a study of blood T cell repertoires in COVID-19. Study at large: In each case, the material was cDNA or gDNA derived from T cells, B-cell-depleted T cells, or PBMCs.

The method was immunoSEQ multiplex PCR; TCRdb's version includes in-frame clones alone and lacks a portion of them. The sample shows more than 110,000 clones, over 75% of them seen only once. Germline CDR1 and CDR2: LNHDA and SQIVND (reference sequence). Trimming took 10 bases from V and 0 from J, leaving 16 bases between them. The CDR3 spans 15 residues. Sequencing was done on a sample of PBMCs or T cells enriched from blood (not recorded which). This rearrangement joins TRBV19 to TRBJ1-5; D not resolved. The origin of this receptor is a woman aged 45-65 years who had recovered from COVID-19. CDR3 in DNA: TGTGCCATATCTCCCGGCGGCTATAGCAATCAGCCCCAGCATTTT. Residues: CAISPGGYSNQPQHF.